The 8 T cell receptor beta chains presented below share a single source sample, sequenced in a study of cytomegalovirus exposure and HLA in healthy donors. The primer mix had 60 Vbeta and 13 Jbeta primers. Only in-frame clones appear in the TCRdb table, and some are missing; sequencing was by immunoSEQ multiplex PCR. The sample yields roughly 200,000 clones, around nine tenths seen once. Sequencing was done on a sample of PBMCs. The receptors originated from a woman in her twenties or thirties in good health and CMV-seronegative.

This chain joins TRBV29-1 and TRBJ2-3, with D hard to call. Germline CDR1 is SQVTM and CDR2 is ANQGSEA. The length of the CDR3 is 14 residues. The V and J ends lost 4 bases and 1 base respectively, with 12 bases between them. CDR3 nucleotides: TGCAGCGTTGCTACCCTCACCGGCACAGATACGCAGTATTTT. The encoded protein is CSVATLTGTDTQYF.

The rearrangement joins TRBV2 to TRBJ1-1; possibly TRBD1 for D (5 bases). Germline CDR1 SNHLY, CDR2 FYNNEI. Between the trimmed V and J ends, which lost 8 bases and 1 base, there was a span of 11 bases. CDR3 size: 13 residues. CDR3 loop: CASAGHSNTEAFF. CDR3 DNA sequence: TGTGCCAGCGCAGGACACTCGAACACTGAAGCTTTCTTT.

The chain uses TRBV29-1 and TRBJ2-1; no firm D call. Germline V gene lookup returns CDR1 SQVTM and CDR2 ANQGSEA. This CDR3 spans 12 amino acids. Deletions cut 3 bases from V and 7 bases from J, with 10 bases between. In DNA form, the CDR3 reads TGCAGCGTTGATCTCGGGTGGAATGAGCAGTTCTTC. This translates into CSVDLGWNEQFF.

The chain joins TRBV6-5 to TRBJ2-7; 9 bases fit TRBD2. V lost 5 bases, J lost 3 bases, and 8 bases stayed unmatched. CDR3 size: 15 residues. Germline V gene sequence: CDR1 MNHEY, CDR2 SVGAGI. CDR3 DNA sequence: TGTGCCAGCAGTGTAGGGCTAGCGGGGATCTACGAGCAGTACTTC. It specifies CASSVGLAGIYEQYF.

V usage is TRBV7-2 and J usage is TRBJ2-1; 10 bases align to TRBD2. The germline gives CDR1 SGHTA, CDR2 FQGNSA. V shed 3 bases and J 12 bases; nucleotides not matched to a gene: 8. The CDR3 has 14 residues. This CDR3 reads CASSFALAGPGQFF. The CDR3 region has the DNA TGTGCCAGCAGCTTTGCACTAGCGGGACCTGGGCAGTTCTTC.

This clone was counted a few times. The J gene is TRBJ1-2, the V gene TRBV7-9; TRBD1 is a possible D gene (6 bases). CDR3 size: 13 residues. Trimming shortened V by 5 bases and J by 7 bases, and 14 bases separated the two germline ends. Germline V gene lookup returns CDR1 SEHNR and CDR2 FQNEAQ (reference sequence). The CDR3 nucleotides read TGTGCCAGCAGCAAAATGGGGGCTTCTGGCTACACCTTC. This translates into CASSKMGASGYTF.

The chain recombines TRBV7-2 with TRBJ2-7; 9 nucleotides agree with TRBD2. CDR3 length: 14 amino acids. The V gene's germline CDR1 is SGHTA and CDR2 FQGNSA. V dropped 3 bases and J dropped 6; count of bases not matched to a gene: 6. CDR3 amino acids: CASSFSGSSGEQYF. For the CDR3, the DNA is TGTGCCAGCAGCTTTAGCGGGAGCTCCGGCGAGCAGTACTTC.

The chain couples TRBV4-1 to TRBJ1-1; D is ambiguous. V was trimmed by 0 bases and J by 5 bases, leaving 16 bases between them. Germline lookup yields CDR1 MGHRA and CDR2 YSYEKL. The length of the CDR3 is 16 residues. The CDR3 reads CASSQEPARSLTEAFF. In DNA, the CDR3 is TGCGCCAGCAGCCAAGAACCGGCCCGGAGCTTAACTGAAGCTTTCTTT.